This T cell receptor beta chain was sequenced for a study of T-cell memory formation after mild COVID-19. Looking at the study overall: Clustering of TCRs was largely donor specific.

The CDR3 runs 15 residues. The V gene's germline CDR1 is SGDLS and CDR2 YYNGEE. V gave up 6 bases and J gave up 7 bases; unmatched junction bases: 9. Researchers used 5'RACE with constant-segment primers to make TCR alpha and TCR beta cDNA libraries that carry sample barcodes and UMIs. TCRdb re-analysed the 5' RACE reads in MiXCR, keeping a single row per CDR3 protein. The data contain around 180,000 distinct CDR3 sequences, approximately 17% of them seen just once; the ten biggest clones take up roughly 3.8%. The study's findings and limits: Day 15 to 85 contracting clones showed balanced CD4/CD8; day 15 to 37 expanders favored CD4+. SARS-CoV-2 specificity of second-wave clones peaking day 37 was unconfirmed.

This clonotype was detected once. Its cognate antigen is unknown. The rearrangement links TRBV9 to TRBJ1-6, with 8 nucleotides matching TRBD1. The sample taken for sequencing was PBMCs or a T cell subset sorted from them (not recorded which). The receptor was isolated from a man between 18 and 35 years old who had mild COVID-19 (a few samples of this study predate the infection). Cell type and time point are not known. CDR3 coding DNA: TGTGCCAGCAACGACGGGACAGGCGGGAATTCACCCCTCCACTTT. Translation gives CASNDGTGGNSPLHF.